This entry is about one T cell receptor (beta chain). Its antigen remains unknown. TCRdb re-derived calls from the 5' RACE reads in MiXCR, one entry per CDR3 protein. This sample yields under 650,000 distinct CDR3 sequences, of which under 20% are seen a single time; about 12% belongs to the top ten. V was clipped by 3 bases and J by 8 bases; unmatched bases: 7. CDR3 length equals 15 residues. The data were taken from a study of T-cell memory formation after mild COVID-19. Study-wide background: For the most part, TCR clusters were specific to one donor.

Findings of the study overall: While clones contracting from day 15 to 85 were balanced between CD4 and CD8, later expanders leaned CD4+. Nothing confirmed that second-wave clones peaking on day 37 were specific for SARS-CoV-2.

This TCR came from an adult woman who had mild COVID-19 (a few samples of this study predate the infection). Cell type and time point are not known. Sample: PBMCs or a T cell subset sorted from them (not recorded which). The V gene is TRBV12-3 or TRBV12-4, the J gene TRBJ2-1, with TRBD1 identical over 10 bases. CDR3 residues: CASSFPGTGEDEQFF. The CDR3 nucleotides read TGTGCCAGCAGTTTTCCGGGGACAGGGGAGGATGAGCAGTTCTTC.